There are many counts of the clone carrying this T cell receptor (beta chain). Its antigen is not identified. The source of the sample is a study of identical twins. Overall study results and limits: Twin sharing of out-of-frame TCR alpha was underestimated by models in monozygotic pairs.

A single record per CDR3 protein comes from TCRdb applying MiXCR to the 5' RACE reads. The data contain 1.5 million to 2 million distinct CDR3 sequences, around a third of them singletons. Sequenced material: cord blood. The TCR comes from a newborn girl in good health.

The CDR3, as DNA: TGTGCCAGCAGCTCGACAGGGGATGGCTACACCTTC. Its protein product is CASSSTGDGYTF. V gene TRBV3-1 combines with J gene TRBJ1-2; TRBD1 agrees at 8 bases. V trimming: 5 bases; J trimming: 6 bases; junction bases outside the gene matches: 2. From germline, CDR1 is LGHDT and CDR2 YNNKEL (reference sequence). The CDR3 contains 12 residues.